This TCR beta chain was recorded in a study of blood T cells in healthy people across ages. Study conclusions and caveats: Donors of long life had a larger count of naive CD4+ cells and greater diversity than aged donors.

The CDR3 runs 16 residues. Germline V gene sequence: CDR1 DFQATT, CDR2 SNEGSKA (reference sequence). Total RNA amounts of at least 5 micrograms were extracted per sample. The second PCR ran roughly 7 to 11 cycles with a sample-barcoded 5' primer and J-beta primers. Via MiXCR, TCRdb re-called the 5' RACE reads, giving one row per CDR3 protein. This table has 910,000 or so distinct CDR3 sequences, around 54% appearing once. This clonotype was counted a few times. What it binds is unknown. A much more abundant neighbour one base away suggests this may be a read error. This receptor was taken from an older woman in good health. The V and J genes are TRBV20-1 and TRBJ2-1; D gene ambiguous. TRBJ2-7 explains the end of the DNA better; the J call may be wrong. Sequenced input: blood. The CDR3 region is CSARVGLGISYNEQYF. CDR3 bases: TGCAGTGCTAGAGTCGGTTTAGGTATCTCCTACAATGAGCAGTACTTC.